The rows below give T cell receptor beta chains drawn from one sample of a study of T-cell reconstitution after alpha-beta-depleted transplantation in children. TCRdb redid the calling of the PCR reads with MiXCR, one entry per CDR3 protein. The top ten hold approximately 15% of the sample, which has roughly 89,000 distinct CDR3 sequences, more than 10% seen once. The material was PBMCs from the stem cell graft donor, obtained from the stem cell graft. Every receptor here comes from a human donor who donated a stem cell graft to a child with inherited bone marrow failure. Each CDR3 is given without its conserved first and last residue.

TRBV4-3 ASSKGSIGTSSYNEQF
TRBV7-2 ASSWGGTDNSPLH
TRBV28 ASSSLAGTSTDTQY
TRBV7-2 ASRNGGYNEQF
TRBV15 ATSRAPNLEAF
TRBV4-3 ASSQESGTGVHRQF
TRBV2 AGGSGQETQY
TRBV18 ASSPRQGTSGNTIY
TRBV29-1 STDRETDTQY
TRBV7-8 ASSLSLRRGDVGNIQY
TRBV12-5 ASGLDRDATNEKLF
TRBV28 ASSLRRDSGGSTGELF
TRBV27 ASSLLGGNTEAF
TRBV29-1 SALPGFGQPQH
TRBV9 ASTLSPQDGANVLT
TRBV11-2 ASLGLWGNTGELF
TRBV4-3 ASSPRQGLSYEQY
TRBV5-1 ASSLEGDPGTQY
TRBV9 ASSVGPGIQETQY
TRBV27 ASSPGPISMGAYGYT
TRBV28 ASNNRNTYEQY
TRBV7-2 ASSGGVNEQY
TRBV7-6 ASSLGGGRALDTQY
TRBV20-1 SARQAISGANVLT
TRBV12-5 ASGWTEDTEAF
TRBV7-2 ASSAAQGGEQY
TRBV11-3 ASSRKTGIPPFEGGGTQY
TRBV5-1 ASSGTGSYEQY
TRBV7-9 ASSFDFQETHY
TRBV2 ASKPDSNQPQH
TRBV12-3/TRBV12-4 ASTNWGGGVGGYT
TRBV6-5 ASSFLTMRYIATDTQY
TRBV4-1 ASSRIATGGAGSKAF
TRBV5-4 ASSSRTGGELF
TRBV7-2 ASSLVRRGSTEAF
TRBV7-2 ASSAIIGTGGYEQY
TRBV6-5 ASSYSLRGREQY
TRBV19 ASSIFARTDNEQF
TRBV29-1 SVTGTVYGYT
TRBV6-1 ASNTGTGGNGELF
TRBV24-1 ATSDFDKRSYNEQF
TRBV19 ASGQYAGYGSPLH
TRBV7-2 ASSLVGDFEAF
TRBV19 ASAPGQGSSYEQY
TRBV6-5 ASRGLNTEAF